This T cell receptor beta chain appears in the sequencing data of a study of response to subunit inactivated influenza vaccine. Whole-study findings and limits: It was suggested by the authors that few new T cells are recruited by each seasonal influenza vaccination.

TCRdb reprocessed the RT-PCR reads with MiXCR, giving one entry per CDR3 protein. The sample carries 500,000 or so distinct CDR3 sequences, 16% recorded once. Germline-derived CDR1 and CDR2 are SGHRS and YFSETQ. With 5 bases removed from V and 0 bases from J, the gap between germline ends came to 14 bases. This CDR3 contains 16 residues. This clonotype turned up a few times. Its antigen is undetermined. The sequencing here drew on CD4+ T cells sorted from PBMCs, taken around 25 months after vaccination. V usage is TRBV5-1 and J usage is TRBJ2-2, with D possibly matching TRBD1 (6 bases). This TCR came from a man between 50 and 75 years old who received an inactivated influenza vaccine. CDR3 region: CASRAGPGANTGELFF. The CDR3 DNA sequence: TGCGCCAGCAGGGCCGGTCCAGGGGCGAACACCGGGGAGCTGTTTTTT.